These T cell receptor beta chains were read from a single sample in a study of blood T cells in healthy people across ages. TCRdb reprocessed the 5' RACE reads via MiXCR and lists one record per CDR3 protein. The repertoire holds 550,000 to 650,000 distinct CDR3 sequences, with approximately 30% as singletons. The specimen was blood. Receptor source: a woman over 75 in good health. Both conserved end residues are part of each CDR3. The D gene is left open where the match is weak. Clone size is shown for a subset of rows, as once, few, many or a class of expanded clone.

TRBV7-9	TRBJ2-3	TRBD2	NA	CASSLPSDGGTYGTQYF	TGTGCCAGCAGCTTGCCGTCCGACGGGGGGACCTATGGTACGCAGTATTTT
TRBV11-2	TRBJ2-7	TRBD2	once	CASSWGPGRGGGPSYEQYF	TGTGCCAGCAGCTGGGGCCCGGGCCGAGGCGGGGGGCCATCCTACGAGCAGTACTTC
TRBV6-2/TRBV6-3	TRBJ1-6	TRBD1	few	CASSYGQGRSYNSPLHF	TGTGCCAGCAGTTACGGACAGGGGAGATCCTATAATTCACCCCTCCACTTT
TRBV2	TRBJ1-2	TRBD1	NA	CASSEGTGGHGYTF	TGTGCCAGCAGTGAAGGGACAGGGGGCCATGGCTACACCTTC
TRBV5-1	TRBJ2-5	TRBD2	many	CASSYWRGGGETQYF	TGCGCCAGCAGCTACTGGCGCGGGGGTGGAGAGACCCAGTACTTC
TRBV20-1	TRBJ2-5	TRBD2	NA	CSAREGGGAATQYF	TGCAGTGCTAGAGAGGGCGGGGGGGCCGCGACCCAGTACTTC
TRBV28	TRBJ1-5	NA	few	CASTIYSNQPQHF	TGTGCCAGCACTATTTATAGCAATCAGCCCCAGCATTTT
TRBV5-1	TRBJ1-2	NA	many	CASSRDGPDGYTF	TGCGCCAGCAGTCGTGACGGACCAGATGGCTACACCTTC
TRBV20-1	TRBJ1-5	TRBD1	once	CSAITQGVGNQPQHF	TGCAGTGCTATTACGCAGGGGGTTGGCAATCAGCCCCAGCATTTT
TRBV20-1	TRBJ1-3	NA	NA	CSARASTVGGNTIYF	TGCAGTGCTAGAGCGTCAACAGTTGGTGGAAACACCATATATTTT
TRBV20-1	TRBJ2-1	TRBD2	many	CSAVVLKRGGQEQFF	TGCAGTGCTGTCGTTTTGAAGCGGGGGGGCCAGGAGCAGTTCTTC
TRBV2	TRBJ1-5	NA	NA	CASSVDSMSNQPQHF	TGTGCCAGCAGTGTGGACAGTATGAGCAATCAGCCCCAGCATTTT
TRBV28	TRBJ1-5	NA	NA	CASIRGLTLSQPQHF	TGTGCCAGCATAAGGGGTCTAACACTTTCTCAGCCCCAGCATTTT
TRBV3-1	TRBJ1-1	NA	few	CASSNGFRGAEAFF	TGTGCCAGCAGCAACGGGTTCCGGGGAGCTGAAGCTTTCTTT
TRBV7-2	TRBJ2-7	TRBD2	NA	CASSLSSGAPYEQYF	TGTGCCAGCAGCTTGTCTAGCGGGGCGCCCTACGAGCAGTACTTC
TRBV11-2	TRBJ2-1	NA	NA	CASSLRPISYNEQFF	TGTGCCAGCAGCTTACGTCCAATCTCCTACAATGAGCAGTTCTTC
TRBV4-1	TRBJ1-4	TRBD1	many	CASSLGQPNEKLFF	TGCGCCAGCAGCCTGGGACAGCCGAATGAAAAACTGTTTTTT
TRBV7-2	TRBJ2-1	NA	many	CASSREASSGNEQFF	TGTGCCAGCAGCAGAGAGGCTAGCTCAGGAAATGAGCAGTTCTTC
TRBV30	TRBJ2-3	TRBD2	few	CAWTVSGGRTDTQYF	TGTGCCTGGACAGTTAGCGGGGGGCGCACAGATACGCAGTATTTT
TRBV9	TRBJ2-5	TRBD2	NA	CASSEELAAGQGNEQYF	TGTGCCAGCAGCGAGGAACTAGCGGCCGGCCAGGGCAATGAGCAGTACTTC
TRBV28	TRBJ1-2	TRBD1	many	CASTGQGGMGYTF	TGTGCCAGCACCGGACAGGGGGGAATGGGCTACACCTTC
TRBV29-1	TRBJ2-1	NA	few	CSVDGTYNEQFF	TGCAGCGTTGACGGGACCTACAATGAGCAGTTCTTC
TRBV2	TRBJ1-4	NA	few	CASSELTSNEKLFF	TGTGCCAGCAGTGAATTGACATCCAATGAAAAACTGTTTTTT
TRBV5-6	TRBJ1-3	NA	NA	CASSSTLTVSGNTIYF	TGTGCCAGCAGCTCGACCTTGACAGTCTCTGGAAACACCATATATTTT
TRBV7-9	TRBJ2-2	NA	few	CASSVHTGELFF	TGTGCCAGCAGCGTACACACCGGGGAGCTGTTTTTT
TRBV2	TRBJ2-2	NA	few	CASSETSNTGELFF	TGTGCCAGCAGTGAAACTTCTAACACCGGGGAGCTGTTTTTT
TRBV5-1	TRBJ1-2	TRBD1	many	CASSLGTGGEWDGYTF	TGCGCCAGCAGCTTGGGGACAGGGGGCGAATGGGATGGCTACACCTTC
TRBV30	TRBJ2-2	TRBD2	NA	CACKGGVQAGELFF	TGTGCTTGTAAGGGAGGGGTTCAGGCCGGGGAGCTGTTTTTT